This T cell receptor (beta chain) was recovered during a study of identical twins. Overall study results and limits: Some out-of-frame alpha sequences were shared by twins, and these showed excess low generation probability.

Each CDR3 protein gets one entry after TCRdb re-called the 5' RACE reads with MiXCR. The sample includes approximately 220,000 distinct CDR3 sequences, 7.5% of them seen just once. About this clonotype: The antigen remains unidentified.

The sample was also reused in another study, on yellow fever vaccine responses in identical twins. From that study: Twins' vaccine T cell response reportedly gave the appearance of partial convergence and partial personalization.

The source is a woman in her late teens or twenties in good health. Sequenced input: memory (CD45RO+) T cells sorted from blood.

CDR3 sequence (DNA): TGCAGTGCTAGTTACGGGGGGCTGGACACCGGGGAGCTGTTTTTT. Protein: CSASYGGLDTGELFF. The chain joins TRBV20-1 to TRBJ2-2, with D possibly being TRBD2 (7 bases). Germline-derived CDR1 and CDR2 are DFQATT and SNEGSKA (reference sequence). The CDR3 loop spans 15 amino acids. Trimming removed 3 bases from V and 3 bases from J, with 14 bases in between.